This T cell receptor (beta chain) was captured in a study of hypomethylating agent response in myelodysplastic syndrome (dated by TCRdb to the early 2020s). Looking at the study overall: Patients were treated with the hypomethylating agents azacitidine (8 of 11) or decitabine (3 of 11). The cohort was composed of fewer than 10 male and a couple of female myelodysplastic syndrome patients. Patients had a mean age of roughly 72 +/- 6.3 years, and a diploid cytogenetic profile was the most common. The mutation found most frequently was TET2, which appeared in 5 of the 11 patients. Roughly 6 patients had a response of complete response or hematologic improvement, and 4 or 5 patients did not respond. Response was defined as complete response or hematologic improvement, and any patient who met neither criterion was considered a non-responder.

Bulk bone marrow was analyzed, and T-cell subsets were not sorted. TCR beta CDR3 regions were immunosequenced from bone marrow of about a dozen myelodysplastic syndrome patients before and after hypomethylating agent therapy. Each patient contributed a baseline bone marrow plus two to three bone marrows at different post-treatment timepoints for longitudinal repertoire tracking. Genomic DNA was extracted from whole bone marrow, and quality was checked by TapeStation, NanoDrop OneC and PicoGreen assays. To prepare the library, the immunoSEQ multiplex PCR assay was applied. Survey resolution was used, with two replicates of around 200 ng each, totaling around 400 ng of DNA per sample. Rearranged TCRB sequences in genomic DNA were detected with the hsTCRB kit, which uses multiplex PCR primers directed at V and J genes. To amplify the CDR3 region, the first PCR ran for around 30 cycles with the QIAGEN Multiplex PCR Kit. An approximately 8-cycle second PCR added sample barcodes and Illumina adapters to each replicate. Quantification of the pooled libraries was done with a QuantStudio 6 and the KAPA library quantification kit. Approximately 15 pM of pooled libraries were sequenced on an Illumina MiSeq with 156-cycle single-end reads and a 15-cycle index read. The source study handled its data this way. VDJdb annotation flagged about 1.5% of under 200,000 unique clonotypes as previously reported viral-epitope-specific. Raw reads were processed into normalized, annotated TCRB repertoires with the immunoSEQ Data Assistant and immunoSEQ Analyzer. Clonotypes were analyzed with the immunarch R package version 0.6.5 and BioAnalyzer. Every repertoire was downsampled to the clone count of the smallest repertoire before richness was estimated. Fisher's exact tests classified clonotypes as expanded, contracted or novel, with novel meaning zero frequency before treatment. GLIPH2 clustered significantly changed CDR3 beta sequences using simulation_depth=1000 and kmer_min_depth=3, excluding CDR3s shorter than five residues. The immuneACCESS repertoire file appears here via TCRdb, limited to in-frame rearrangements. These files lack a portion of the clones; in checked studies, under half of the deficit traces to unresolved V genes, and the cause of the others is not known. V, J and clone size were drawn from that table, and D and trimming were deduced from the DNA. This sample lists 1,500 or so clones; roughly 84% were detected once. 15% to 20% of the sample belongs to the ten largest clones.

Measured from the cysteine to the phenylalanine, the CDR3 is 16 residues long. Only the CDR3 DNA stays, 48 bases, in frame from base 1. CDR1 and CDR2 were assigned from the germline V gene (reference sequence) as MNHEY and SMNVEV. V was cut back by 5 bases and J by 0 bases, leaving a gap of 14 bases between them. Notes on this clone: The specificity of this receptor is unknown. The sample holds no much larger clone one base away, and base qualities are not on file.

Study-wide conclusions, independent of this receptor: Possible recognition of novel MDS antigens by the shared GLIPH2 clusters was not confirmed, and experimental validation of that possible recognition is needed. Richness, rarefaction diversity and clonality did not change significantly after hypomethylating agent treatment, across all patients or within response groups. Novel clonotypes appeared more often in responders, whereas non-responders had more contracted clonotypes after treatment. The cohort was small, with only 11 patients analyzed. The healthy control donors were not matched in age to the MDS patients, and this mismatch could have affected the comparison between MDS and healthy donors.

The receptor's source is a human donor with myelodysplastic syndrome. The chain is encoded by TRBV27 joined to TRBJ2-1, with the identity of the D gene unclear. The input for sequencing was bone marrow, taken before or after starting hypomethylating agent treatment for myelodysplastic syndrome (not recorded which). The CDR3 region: CASSPPHSSSYNEQFF. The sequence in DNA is TGTGCCAGCAGTCCGCCCCACTCCAGCTCCTACAATGAGCAGTTCTTC.